Described below is a single T cell receptor (beta chain) sequence and its context. Antigen unknown. Built from TCR beta cDNA, the libraries had unique molecular identifiers in them. TCRdb re-called the PCR reads through MiXCR, storing one row per CDR3 protein. Among fewer than 850,000 distinct CDR3 sequences listed, 25% to 30% were seen once. These data are taken from a study of post-analysis software for immune sequencing data. Findings and caveats of the study: Strong co-clustering by F measure was evident for samples that had been prepared in the same batch. Patients showed TRBV5-6, TRBV5-1 and TRBV20-1 among five TRBV segments more frequent than in controls. Controls' normalized Chao1 diversity significantly exceeded that of multiple sclerosis patients.

The V and J ends lost 7 bases and 5 bases, in that order; junction bases with no gene match: 11. CDR3 size: 14 residues. Germline V gives CDR1 SEHNR, CDR2 FQNEAQ (reference sequence). The sequence was collected from a girl aged 10 to 17 with multiple sclerosis. V is TRBV7-9 and J is TRBJ2-7; 7 nucleotides line up with TRBD2. Sequenced input: blood. CDR3 protein: CASTQGGWGDEQYF. The CDR3 DNA sequence: TGTGCCAGCACCCAGGGAGGGTGGGGCGACGAGCAGTACTTC.